This T cell receptor (beta chain) was sequenced during a study of regulatory T cells in long-lasting Graves disease. Library construction for TCR beta used iRepertoire HTBI primers and Arm-PCR of CDR3 regions. Each CDR3 protein gets one entry after TCRdb re-called the multiplex PCR reads with MiXCR. Among approximately 500,000 distinct CDR3 sequences listed, around a fifth were seen once. Comments on this clonotype: Its antigen remains unknown.

Time point here: persistent/refractory GD, antithyroid drugs over 5 years with positive TRAb. After RNA was extracted from PBMCs, the TCR library was made from it. Germline CDR1 MDHEN, CDR2 SYDVKM. The V end was cut by 6 bases, the J end by 5 bases, with 22 bases between. The CDR3 has 17 residues. General study findings and limits: There were preferences for TRBV28, TRBJ1-2 and TRBJ2-5 in persistent disease.

V is TRBV28 and J is TRBJ1-4, with D possibly being TRBD1 (6 bases). The sequencing here drew on peripheral blood mononuclear cells (PBMCs), taken when the disease was refractory, from a patient treated with antithyroid drugs. This TCR came from a female donor with Graves disease. Written as DNA, the CDR3 is TGTGCCAGCAGCCTAAGGGGGGCAGGGGCTGTAAATGAAAAACTGTTTTTT. Its protein product is CASSLRGAGAVNEKLFF.